Only a few counts were recorded for the clone carrying this TCR beta chain. Its antigen remains unknown. These data are taken from a study of tumor and adjacent non-tumor tissue in lung cancer. Study background: On average, productive TCRbeta reads reached about 4.2 million per sample.

The template was RNA from unsorted bulk tissue. Losses at the gene ends were 5 bases for V and 3 bases for J; bases not matched to a gene: 8. Germline CDR1 and CDR2: MGHRA and YSYEKL. The CDR3 extends over 17 amino acids. Overall study findings and caveats: Tumor tissue had significantly higher TCR diversity than normal lung. Normal lung showed higher cumulative top 100 clone frequency than tumor.

Three rounds of nested PCR, following a modified ARM-PCR protocol, produced the TCRbeta library. TCRdb re-derived calls from the multiplex PCR reads in MiXCR, one entry per CDR3 protein. The sample shows tens of thousands of distinct CDR3 sequences, 55% to 75% of them seen only once. The rearrangement links TRBV4-1 to TRBJ2-1; 12 nucleotides match TRBD2. The TCR comes from a man aged 45-65 years with non-small cell lung cancer. Sequencing used lung tumor tissue. The CDR3 DNA sequence: TGCGCCAGCAGCGTTCGGACTAGCGGGAATATCTACAATGAGCAGTTCTTC. Amino acids: CASSVRTSGNIYNEQFF.